This TCR beta chain appears in the sequencing data of a study of Graves' ophthalmopathy and Graves' hyperthyroidism (dated by TCRdb to 2017 to 2018). Regarding the study in general: Peripheral blood was collected at initial diagnosis, before any treatment. The 100 discovery patients were divided at random into training and test sets in a 7:3 ratio. In total, approximately 130 blood samples were TCR-sequenced: approximately 42 ophthalmopathy, 80 or so hyperthyroidism and around 17 hyperthyroidism-to-ophthalmopathy patients. In roughly 6 hyperthyroidism patients, T-cell repertoires of thyroid tissue and blood were compared. A discovery set of 95 to 100 patients (around 40 ophthalmopathy, 55 to 60 stable hyperthyroidism) was enrolled to explore V-J signatures distinguishing ophthalmopathy from hyperthyroidism. The study used signatures of the TCR beta repertoire to tell Graves' ophthalmopathy apart from Graves' hyperthyroidism and to predict which patients would progress to ophthalmopathy. An independent validation cohort comprised 18 hyperthyroidism patients and about 16 patients who later progressed from hyperthyroidism to ophthalmopathy. Following sample collection, hyperthyroidism patients were given methimazole at a starting dose of 30 mg daily, and ophthalmopathy patients were given high-dose intravenous methylprednisolone. Study-wide findings and limitations: Among expanded thyroid clonotypes with frequency above 0.001, most also showed up in blood, which suggests that blood repertoires may reflect the thyroid immune response. In validation, the model predicted ophthalmopathy progression with over 60% sensitivity and approximately 72% specificity; 12 predicted patients were CT-confirmed with GO in a median of approximately six months. No statistical method was used to set the sample size in advance, and the investigators knew which group each participant was assigned to. Ophthalmopathy was separated from stable hyperthyroidism by the 13-signature model with around 89% sensitivity and approximately 84% specificity in cross-validation and with 80%/75% in the test set.

TCR beta CDR3 regions were amplified from RNA transcripts for repertoire sequencing. A first-round RT-PCR used HTBI primers with the Qiagen OneStep RT-PCR kit, followed by a second-round multiplex PCR, size selection and purification. Sequencing of the libraries was carried out on an Illumina HiSeq2000 in paired-end mode with 100 bp reads. The study's own analysis went as follows. Reads were processed with SOAPnuke, discarding reads with adapters, uncalled bases, mean Phred below 15, or no exact constant-primer or identifier match. High-quality paired reads were merged with COPE v1.2.5. Unique nucleotide sequences were defined as clonotypes and aligned to IMGT TRB V, D and J references using MiTCR v1.1. The analysis was limited to V-J combinations with a frequency above 0.0001, which together covered 99.2% of repertoires. A TCR clonal expansion and chaos score per V-J combination was defined as the ratio of F50 clonal expansion to chaos observed in the TCRdist matrix. Welch's t-statistics and random forest were used to reduce features to about a dozen V-J combinations, which were fed into a naive Bayes classifier. The similarity between thyroid and blood repertoires was quantified using the Morisita-Horn index. Using fastp at Q25 and MiXCR, TCRdb reprocessed the public reads and kept productive beta chains. Rows are unified per CDR3 protein, each entry keeping the most common DNA and genes. TCRdb, not the original authors, processed these V and J calls. Recorded for this sample are around 400,000 distinct CDR3 sequences; over 20% of them occurred a single time. The ten largest clones capture 3% of the sample.

Stable hyperthyroidism was defined as no progression to ophthalmopathy within 18 months of follow-up. Patients with hyperthyroidism were aged 18 to 65 years, had been newly diagnosed, and had a disease duration of less than 2 months. Anyone with other autoimmune diseases, uncontrolled infections, pregnancy or lactation was excluded from the study. Diagnosis was based on clinical symptoms, serum thyroxine, TRAb, thyroid ultrasound and orbital computed tomography. Using Ficoll-Paque density gradient centrifugation, PBMCs were isolated from 8.5 to 10 ml of fresh peripheral blood. Total RNA was extracted using Trizol reagent, and RNA quality was checked on an Agilent 2100 Bioanalyzer. The CDR3 contains 14 residues, cysteine and phenylalanine counted. The kept DNA is CDR3 alone, 42 bases in frame from the first base. Trimming costs V 2 bases and J 1 base, and their ends lie 8 bases apart. CDR1 and CDR2 are drawn from the germline V gene: MNHEY, SVGAGI.

As concerns this clonotype: Its antigen remains undetermined. The record has no base qualities; no much larger clone is one base away.

What was sequenced was peripheral blood. The receptor chain draws on TRBV6-5 and TRBJ1-1, with the D segment identity uncertain. The TCR originated in a woman under 30 with stable Graves' hyperthyroidism. Donor details come from another sample of the same person, matched by shared clones. The nucleotide sequence reads as follows: TGTGCCAGCAGTTACAAAGGACGGAACACTGAAGCTTTCTTT. This yields the protein CASSYKGRNTEAFF.